This T cell receptor (beta chain) was captured by sequencing in a study of T cell changes during pregnancy in multiple sclerosis. From germline, CDR1 is MNHNS and CDR2 SASEGT. The CDR3 is 16 amino acids. V lost 4 bases to trimming and J lost 3 bases; unmatched junction nucleotides: 8. Here immunoSEQ multiplex PCR was the method, and the copy in TCRdb shows in-frame clones only, minus some. The table includes 20,000 to 25,000 clones, approximately 81% detected once. J is TRBJ2-3 and V is TRBV6-1; 9 bases match TRBD2. The sequence was obtained from a female donor with multiple sclerosis, enrolled in a pregnancy study. Sequenced material: CD8+ T cells from peripheral blood mononuclear cells, taken before pregnancy. The CDR3, as DNA: TGTGCCAGCAGTGCCATACTAGCGGGTTTGACAGATACGCAGTATTTT. Translating gives CASSAILAGLTDTQYF.